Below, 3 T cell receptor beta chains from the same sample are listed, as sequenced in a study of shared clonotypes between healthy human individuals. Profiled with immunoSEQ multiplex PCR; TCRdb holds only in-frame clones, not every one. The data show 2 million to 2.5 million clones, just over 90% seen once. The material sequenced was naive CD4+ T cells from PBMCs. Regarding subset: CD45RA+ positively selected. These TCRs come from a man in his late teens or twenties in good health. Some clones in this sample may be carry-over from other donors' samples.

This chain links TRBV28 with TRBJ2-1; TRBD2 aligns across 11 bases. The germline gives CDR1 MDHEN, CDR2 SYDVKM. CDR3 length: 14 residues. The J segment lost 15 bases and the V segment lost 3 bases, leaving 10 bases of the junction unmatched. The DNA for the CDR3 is TGTGCCAGCAGTTTGGGTGGGCTAGCGGGAGGCGGGTTCTTC. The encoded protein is CASSLGGLAGGGFF. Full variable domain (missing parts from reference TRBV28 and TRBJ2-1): DVKVTQSSRYLVKRTGEKVFLECVQDMDHENMFWYRQDPGLGLRLIYFSYDVKMKEKGDIPEGYSVSREKKERFSLILESASTNQTSMYLCASSLGGLAGGGFFGPGTRLTVL.

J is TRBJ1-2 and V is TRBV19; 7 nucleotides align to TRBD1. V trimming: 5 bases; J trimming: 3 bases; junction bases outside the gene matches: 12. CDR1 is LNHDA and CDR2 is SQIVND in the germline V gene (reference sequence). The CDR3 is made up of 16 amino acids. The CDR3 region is CASSDFYSGGYYGYTF. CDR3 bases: TGTGCCAGTAGTGATTTCTACTCAGGGGGGTACTATGGCTACACCTTC.

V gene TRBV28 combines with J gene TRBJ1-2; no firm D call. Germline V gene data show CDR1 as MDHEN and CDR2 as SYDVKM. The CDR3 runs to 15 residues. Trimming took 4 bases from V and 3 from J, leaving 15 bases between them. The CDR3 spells CASSSPDILHYGYTF. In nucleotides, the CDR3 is TGTGCCAGCAGTTCTCCCGACATACTCCACTATGGCTACACCTTC.